The 6 T cell receptor beta chains reported below all come from one sample, sequenced in a study of blood T cell repertoires in COVID-19. Sequencing was performed with immunoSEQ multiplex PCR; in TCRdb, only in-frame clones are kept and a portion is missing. The sample has 150,000 or so clones; around four fifths are singletons. Input material: peripheral blood. The source of these receptors is a human donor in a cohort sampled during active COVID-19.

This chain connects TRBV4-3 to TRBJ2-4, with 7 bases aligning to TRBD2. The V gene's germline CDR1 is LGHNA and CDR2 YSLEER. Trimming took 1 base from V and 6 from J; bases not matched to a gene: 9. The CDR3 consists of 16 residues. The CDR3 DNA is TGCGCCAGCAGCCAAGGGGGGAGGGGAGGGTCAAACATTCAGTACTTC. Translation gives CASSQGGRGGSNIQYF.

V gene TRBV4-3 combines with J gene TRBJ2-7; TRBD2 agrees at 8 bases. The CDR3 is 15 residues long. The junction had 4 bases not matched to a gene; V was cut back by 0 bases and J by 3 bases. The germline gives CDR1 LGHNA, CDR2 YSLEER. The CDR3 DNA is TGCGCCAGCAGCCAAGAGAGGCTAGCGGGCTACGAGCAGTACTTC. Encoded protein: CASSQERLAGYEQYF.

The chain employs TRBV28 and TRBJ2-7; 9 bases match TRBD1. This CDR3 region has 14 residues. V dropped 7 bases and J dropped 2; count of bases not matched to a gene: 6. CDR1 and CDR2 (germline): MDHEN, SYDVKM. CDR3 in amino acids: CASTSGQGTYEQYF. The CDR3 nucleotides are TGTGCCAGCACCTCGGGACAGGGTACCTACGAGCAGTACTTC. Full variable domain (remainder filled in from reference TRBV28 and TRBJ2-7): DVKVTQSSRYLVKRTGEKVFLECVQDMDHENMFWYRQDPGLGLRLIYFSYDVKMKEKGDIPEGYSVSREKKERFSLILESASTNQTSMYLCASTSGQGTYEQYFGPGTRLTVT.

V usage is TRBV7-2 and J usage is TRBJ2-7; 8 bases line up with TRBD2. The V gene end was trimmed by 5 bases and the J gene end by 5 bases; junction bases not matched to a gene: 8. This CDR3 comprises 14 residues. Germline-derived CDR1 and CDR2 are SGHTA and FQGNSA. CDR3 sequence reads: CASSHSGTGDEQYF. CDR3 sequence (DNA): TGTGCCAGCAGCCATAGCGGGACCGGGGACGAGCAGTACTTC.

The CDR3 region has the DNA TGTGCCAGCACCAGGCAGGAAGCTTTCTTT. Translation gives CASTRQEAFF. V usage is TRBV12-3 or TRBV12-4 and J usage is TRBJ1-1, with D hard to call. V was shortened by 7 bases and J by 8 bases, with 8 bases between the two germline ends. The CDR3 runs to 10 residues.

The V gene is TRBV25-1, the J gene TRBJ1-1; no clear D. Germline V gene data show CDR1 as MGHDK and CDR2 as SYGVNS. The V end lost 3 bases, the J end lost 6 bases, and 8 bases lay between the germline ends. The CDR3 is made up of 12 amino acids. DNA for the CDR3: TGTGCCAGCAGTGATGAGAGGGCTGAAGCTTTCTTT. This gives the protein CASSDERAEAFF.